Listed here is a single TCR beta chain. The antigen remains unidentified. Subsets obtained from CD4+ cells comprised CD45RA+ naive and CD45RA-negative memory cells. Assay execution proceeded at the deep level. Libraries were prepared by immunoSEQ multiplex PCR; TCRdb keeps only in-frame clonotypes and omits some of them. The profile shows over a million clones, about 84% of them singletons. This entry comes from a study of shared clonotypes between healthy human individuals. Study overall: CD4 naive and CD4 memory each took three plates per donor, while CD8 naive took two and CD8 memory one. General study points: With few donors, the genetic and exposure-history diversity represented was limited.

CDR3 length: 15 residues. The germline CDR1 and CDR2 sequences are SGHNT and YENEEA. V lost 5 bases to trimming and J lost 8 bases, with 19 bases between them. The chain combines TRBV11-3 with TRBJ2-1; perhaps D is TRBD1 or TRBD2 (5 bases each). Sequencing used memory CD4+ T cells from PBMCs. The subset is: CD45RA-negative fraction. The clonotype was recovered from a man between 18 and 35 years old in good health. Some clones in this sample may be carry-over from other donors' samples. The CDR3 DNA is TGTGCCAGCAGCCGACACGGGACGGCACACGATGAGCAGTTCTTC. Translated: CASSRHGTAHDEQFF.